Below, 14 T cell receptor beta chains from the same sample are listed, as sequenced in a study of blood T cell repertoires in COVID-19. The assay was immunoSEQ multiplex PCR, and TCRdb's table has in-frame clones only and misses some. This sample has 150,000 to 200,000 clones, with roughly four fifths found just once. The sample was peripheral blood. Receptor source: a human donor with acute or convalescent COVID-19. The donor label of this sample is uncertain.

The chain is built from TRBV5-1 and TRBJ1-2, with TRBD1 matching 8 bases. Per germline, CDR1 SGHRS and CDR2 YFSETQ. J lost 6 bases, V lost 3 bases, and 7 bases had no gene match. The CDR3 spans 14 residues. The CDR3 DNA is TGCGCCAGCAGCTCATGGACAGGGTCGAATGGCTACACCTTC. The encoded protein is CASSSWTGSNGYTF. Looking up the rest from reference TRBV5-1 and TRBJ1-2 gives the full variable domain: KAGVTQTPRYLIKTRGQQVTLSCSPISGHRSVSWYQQTPGQGLQFLFEYFSETQRNKGNFPGRFSGRQFSNSRSEMNVSTLELGDSALYLCASSSWTGSNGYTFGSGTRLTVV.

Only one count was recorded for this clone. The chain employs TRBV5-8 and TRBJ2-5, with a possible D match to TRBD1 (6 bases). CDR3 size: 13 residues. Germline CDR1 and CDR2: SGHTS and YDEGEE. Trimming shortened V by 6 bases and J by 5 bases, and 14 bases separated the two germline ends. CDR3 sequence (DNA): TGTGCCAGCAAGGGGGTAGGAGTGGAGACCCAGTACTTC. Amino acids: CASKGVGVETQYF.

The chain employs TRBV6-1 and TRBJ2-1, with TRBD1 matching 9 bases. In germline, CDR1 is MNHNS, CDR2 SASEGT. The J segment lost 7 bases and the V segment lost 1 base, leaving 8 bases of the junction unmatched. CDR3 length: 16 amino acids. The CDR3 loop is CASSEVRTGGFNEQFF. The DNA of the CDR3 is TGTGCCAGCAGTGAAGTTAGAACAGGGGGCTTTAATGAGCAGTTCTTC.

The J gene is TRBJ1-4, the V gene TRBV6-5, with 7 bases matching TRBD1. V was clipped by 8 bases and J by 8 bases; unmatched bases: 5. Per germline, CDR1 MNHEY and CDR2 SVGAGI. This CDR3 region has 12 residues. CDR3 in amino acids: CASSGGGEKLFF. CDR3 in DNA: TGTGCCAGCTCAGGGGGAGGAGAAAAACTGTTTTTT.

The rearrangement links TRBV5-4 to TRBJ2-1; 13 bases align to TRBD2. The CDR3 covers 16 residues. Per the germline V gene, CDR1 is SGHNT and CDR2 is YYREEE (reference sequence). The V gene end was trimmed by 4 bases and the J gene end by 5 bases; junction bases not matched to a gene: 6. The DNA of the CDR3 is TGTGCCAGCAGCCCTGGACTAGCGGGAGTCCACAATGAGCAGTTCTTC. Translating gives CASSPGLAGVHNEQFF.

The V call is TRBV7-2, the J call TRBJ2-1, with no clear D. Trimming left V 2 bases short and J 8 bases short, with 13 bases between. The germline V gene has CDR1 SGHTA and CDR2 FQGNSA. This CDR3 region has 14 residues. DNA for the CDR3: TGTGCCAGCAGCTTACAGAGTAGCCGGTATGAGCAGTTCTTC. Translating it yields CASSLQSSRYEQFF.

This clone was detected once. The V and J genes are TRBV5-4 and TRBJ2-4; D perhaps matches TRBD2 (6 bases). Germline V gene sequence: CDR1 SGHNT, CDR2 YYREEE (reference sequence). This CDR3 is 15 amino acids long. V shed 4 bases and J shed 8 bases, with 19 bases lying between them. The CDR3 here is CASSPQGGENDIQYF. The CDR3 nucleotides are TGTGCCAGCAGCCCTCAAGGCGGGGAGAATGACATTCAGTACTTC.

The J gene is TRBJ2-5, the V gene TRBV30; 10 positions match TRBD2. There are 14 residues in the CDR3. CDR1 and CDR2 from the germline V gene are GTSNPN and SVGIG (reference sequence). After removal of 2 bases from V and 7 bases from J, the junction contained 7 bases not matched to a gene. The CDR3 region has the DNA TGTGCCTGGAGTATCAGCGGGGGGGCGGGGACCCAGTACTTC. This gives the protein CAWSISGGAGTQYF.

The J gene is TRBJ1-4, the V gene TRBV19; the D gene is possibly TRBD1 (6 bases). CDR1 and CDR2 (germline): LNHDA, SQIVND (reference sequence). Trimming stripped 5 bases from V and 7 bases from J, with 20 bases between. CDR3 length: 16 amino acids. The CDR3 sequence: CASSSTSGGASEKLFF. CDR3 nucleotides: TGTGCCAGTAGTTCAACATCGGGGGGCGCGAGTGAAAAACTGTTTTTT.

V is TRBV4-2 and J is TRBJ2-7, with TRBD2 matching 8 bases. Losses at the gene ends were 6 bases for V and 7 bases for J; bases not matched to a gene: 8. The CDR3 loop spans 13 amino acids. Germline values: CDR1 LGHNA, CDR2 YNFKEQ. DNA for the CDR3: TGTGCCAGCAGGAGAGGTCCGGGGGGGGAGCAGTACTTC. Its translation: CASRRGPGGEQYF.

V and J are TRBV27 and TRBJ2-5; D unresolved. Germline CDR1 reads MNHEY; CDR2 reads SMNVEV (reference sequence). The CDR3 is made up of 14 amino acids. V shed 8 bases and J shed 5 bases, with 18 bases lying between them. DNA of the CDR3: TGTGCCAGCTCGCCAGGATCCCCCTGGGAGACCCAGTACTTC. Its protein is CASSPGSPWETQYF.

V is TRBV30 and J is TRBJ1-1; 9 bases agree with TRBD1. The V and J ends lost 5 bases and 1 base, in that order; junction bases with no gene match: 2. This CDR3 comprises 13 residues. CDR1 and CDR2 (germline): GTSNPN, SVGIG (reference sequence). CDR3 coding DNA: TGTGCCTGGGACAGGGGGGCGAACACTGAAGCTTTCTTT. Amino acid sequence: CAWDRGANTEAFF.

This chain links TRBV5-6 with TRBJ2-3; possibly TRBD2 for D (5 bases). V dropped 1 base and J dropped 2 bases, with 11 bases sitting between them. CDR1 and CDR2 from the germline V gene are SGHDT and YYEEEE. There are 15 residues in the CDR3. CDR3 coding DNA: TGTGCCAGCAGCTTGAATCAGCGGTCCACAGATACGCAGTATTTT. Amino acids: CASSLNQRSTDTQYF.

The chain has TRBV2 and TRBJ2-1; D remains ambiguous. Germline values: CDR1 SNHLY, CDR2 FYNNEI. CDR3 length equals 14 residues. Trimming took off 6 bases at V and 7 bases at J, with 16 bases between the two ends. Here the CDR3 reads CASSPEVKTNEQFF. The CDR3 nucleotides read TGTGCCAGCAGCCCCGAGGTAAAAACAAATGAGCAGTTCTTC.